The T cell receptor beta chain under discussion was sequenced for a study of T cell responses to AZD1222 COVID-19 vaccine. As for the study in general: Second-dose timings of about 4 or about 12 weeks were pooled.

Note on this clone: The antigen is undetermined.

The CDR3 has 16 amino acids. V lost 5 bases and J lost 0; bases outside the gene matches: 7. Looked up from germline, CDR1 is SGHNT and CDR2 is YYREEE (reference sequence). Only in-frame clones appear in the TCRdb table, and some are missing; sequencing was by immunoSEQ multiplex PCR. This sample has 120,000 or so clones, with around 94% found just once. Findings of the study overall: Among vaccine-associated CD4 TCRs, coverage spanned spike, with dominance at 160-218 and 743-854.

The J gene is TRBJ2-3, the V gene TRBV5-4; 9 bases are a match to TRBD1. This receptor was identified in an adult in good health. The input for sequencing was peripheral blood, taken on day 0 of AZD1222 vaccination. The CDR3 nucleotides read TGTGCCAGCAGTCCCGGACAGGGGATTAGCACAGATACGCAGTATTTT. Residues: CASSPGQGISTDTQYF.